Described below is a single TCR beta chain sequence and its context. No antigen is known for it. One end of the junction does not line up with germline, which may come from a read error. These data originate in a study of cytomegalovirus exposure and HLA in healthy donors. Study-wide results and caveats: Researchers counted 150 to 200 TCR beta chains as cytomegalovirus-associated. It was reportedly the case that the classifier diagnosed cytomegalovirus status with high specificity and sensitivity.

There are 14 residues in the CDR3. Germline lookup yields CDR1 SGHTA and CDR2 FQGNSA. Repertoires were generated with immunoSEQ multiplex PCR, while TCRdb's copy carries only in-frame clones and drops some. The data contain tens of thousands of clones, over 75% of them seen just once; the ten biggest clones take up 2% to 2.5%. This receptor was taken from a woman aged 25 to 39 in good health and CMV-seronegative. The source material was PBMCs. This rearrangement joins TRBV7-2 to TRBJ2-7, with 12 bases identical to TRBD2. The chain's CDR3 is CASSLAGGHYEQYF. In nucleotides, the CDR3 is TGTGCCAGCAGCCTAGCGGGAGGGCACTACGAGCAGTACTTC.